The rows below give T cell receptor beta chains drawn from one sample of a study of cytotoxic CD8 clonotypes in ibrutinib-treated CLL. The method was immunoSEQ multiplex PCR; TCRdb's version includes in-frame clones alone and lacks a portion of them. Of 250,000 or so clones in the sample, around three quarters were seen once. The sample in question was PBMCs, obtained after 24 months of ibrutinib treatment. Receptor source: a human donor with chronic lymphocytic leukemia. CDR3s include the opening cysteine and the closing phenylalanine or tryptophan. A D gene is named only where the DNA matches it firmly. Where a row states a size, it is once, few, many or the class of an expanded clone; other rows omit it.

cdr3_length,j_call,v_call,d_call,clone_size,cdr3_aa,cdr3_nt
13,TRBJ1-1,TRBV18,-,-,CASSPQTNTEAFF,TGTGCCAGCTCACCACAGACGAACACTGAAGCTTTCTTT
12,TRBJ2-3,TRBV5-1,-,-,CASSLRWDTQYF,TGCGCCAGCAGCTTGCGATGGGATACGCAGTATTTT
13,TRBJ2-1,TRBV6-5,-,-,CASSIGQYNEQFF,TGTGCCAGCAGCATCGGACAGTACAATGAGCAGTTCTTC
15,TRBJ2-2,TRBV5-1,TRBD2,-,CASSTASGRAGELFF,TGCGCCAGCAGCACCGCTAGCGGGAGGGCCGGGGAGCTGTTTTTT
15,TRBJ2-7,TRBV19,TRBD1,few,CASSQSGTGPYEQYF,TGTGCCAGTAGTCAATCCGGGACAGGTCCCTACGAGCAGTACTTC
13,TRBJ2-5,TRBV4-3,-,-,CASSQVSQGPQYF,TGCGCCAGCAGCCAAGTATCTCAGGGGCCCCAGTACTTC
14,TRBJ1-2,TRBV6-6,TRBD1,-,CASSSPGTGGGYTF,TGTGCCAGCAGTTCTCCTGGGACAGGGGGCGGCTACACCTTC
13,TRBJ2-5,TRBV27,TRBD2,-,CASSHTSGGTQYF,TGTGCCAGCAGCCATACCTCGGGGGGGACCCAGTACTTC
13,TRBJ1-1,TRBV30,TRBD1,few,CAWRRTGGTEAFF,TGTGCCTGGAGGAGGACAGGGGGGACTGAAGCTTTCTTT
14,TRBJ1-5,TRBV6-5,TRBD1,-,CASSRDRRNQPQHF,TGTGCCAGCAGTCGGGACAGGAGGAATCAGCCCCAGCATTTT
11,TRBJ2-4,TRBV7-9,-,-,CASSFENIQYF,TGTGCCAGCAGCTTTGAGAACATTCAGTACTTC
14,TRBJ2-3,TRBV7-6,-,-,CASRQSTGTDTQYF,TGTGCCAGCAGACAAAGCACGGGCACAGATACGCAGTATTTT
14,TRBJ2-7,TRBV9,-,-,CASSVAPGAYEQYF,TGTGCCAGCAGCGTAGCCCCGGGAGCCTACGAGCAGTACTTC
15,TRBJ1-5,TRBV5-1,TRBD1,few,CASSLGPGGHQPQHF,TGCGCCAGCAGCTTGGGTCCAGGGGGGCATCAGCCCCAGCATTTT
13,TRBJ1-1,TRBV18,TRBD1,-,CASSPGQGTEAFF,TGTGCCAGCTCGCCGGGACAGGGAACTGAAGCTTTCTTT
12,TRBJ2-2,TRBV29-1,-,once,CSALTNTGELFF,TGCAGCGCCCTAACTAACACCGGGGAGCTGTTTTTT
13,TRBJ1-6,TRBV7-3,-,-,CASSWKRDSPLHF,TGTGCCAGCAGCTGGAAAAGAGACTCACCCCTCCACTTT
14,TRBJ2-7,TRBV4-3,-,-,CASSQDGWGYEQYF,TGCGCCAGCAGCCAAGATGGTTGGGGGTACGAGCAGTACTTC
15,TRBJ2-1,TRBV4-2,TRBD2,once,CASSQEPGLANEQFF,TGTGCCAGCAGCCAAGAACCGGGACTAGCGAATGAGCAGTTCTTC
14,TRBJ2-2,TRBV27,-,few,CASSYLTGTGELFF,TGTGCCAGCAGTTATTTGACAGGTACCGGGGAGCTGTTTTTT
13,TRBJ1-2,TRBV6-5,-,few,CASSYTLSYGYTF,TGTGCCAGCAGTTACACCTTAAGCTATGGCTACACCTTC
14,TRBJ2-4,TRBV6-1,-,-,CASNTGPAKNIQYF,TGTGCCAGCAATACGGGGCCCGCCAAAAACATTCAGTACTTC
15,TRBJ2-1,TRBV7-3,TRBD2,once,CASSPGTSGISEQFF,TGTGCCAGCAGCCCCGGGACTAGCGGGATTAGTGAGCAGTTCTTC
14,TRBJ2-3,TRBV6-6,-,few,CASSSSRTTDTQYF,TGTGCCAGCAGCTCCTCCCGAACCACAGATACGCAGTATTTT
13,TRBJ1-4,TRBV10-1,-,few,CASSPGTNEKLFF,TGCGCCAGCAGTCCCGGGACCAATGAAAAACTGTTTTTT
13,TRBJ2-1,TRBV27,TRBD2,once,CASPWREASEQFF,TGTGCCAGCCCCTGGCGGGAGGCGAGTGAGCAGTTCTTC
16,TRBJ2-3,TRBV14,TRBD2,few,CASSQVAGVVTDTQYF,TGTGCCAGCAGCCAAGTAGCGGGAGTCGTGACAGATACGCAGTATTTT
14,TRBJ2-1,TRBV28,-,-,CASTIGGGYNEQFF,TGTGCCAGCACTATCGGGGGCGGGTACAATGAGCAGTTCTTC
16,TRBJ2-7,TRBV7-9,-,-,CASSHLEQPTYYEQYF,TGTGCCAGCAGCCACCTGGAACAGCCCACATACTACGAGCAGTACTTC
15,TRBJ2-4,TRBV7-4,TRBD1,-,CASSLEGTGENIQYF,TGTGCCAGCAGCTTAGAAGGGACAGGGGAAAACATTCAGTACTTC
14,TRBJ2-7,TRBV27,-,few,CASSFGSGVGEQYF,TGTGCCAGCAGTTTTGGGTCAGGAGTGGGCGAGCAGTACTTC
15,TRBJ1-5,TRBV4-3,-,-,CASSQHTTGNQPQHF,TGCGCCAGCAGCCAACATACAACCGGCAATCAGCCCCAGCATTTT
14,TRBJ2-5,TRBV27,-,-,CASSLWGAGETQYF,TGTGCCAGCAGTTTATGGGGGGCCGGGGAGACCCAGTACTTC
15,TRBJ2-1,TRBV9,TRBD2,-,CASSPRLAGGNEQFF,TGTGCCAGCAGCCCCCGACTAGCGGGAGGAAATGAGCAGTTCTTC
16,TRBJ2-6,TRBV5-1,-,once,CASSLGGVSGANVLTF,TGCGCCAGCAGCTTGGGTGGAGTCTCTGGGGCCAACGTCCTGACTTTC
12,TRBJ2-1,TRBV2,-,few,CASREGEEVGLF,TGTGCCAGCAGGGAGGGGGAAGAGGTCGGACTCTTC
15,TRBJ2-1,TRBV27,TRBD2,few,CATTYRGDFYNEQFF,TGTGCCACCACCTATCGGGGGGATTTTTACAATGAGCAGTTCTTC
11,TRBJ2-5,TRBV30,-,-,CAWSVEGSQYF,TGTGCCTGGAGTGTAGAGGGGAGCCAGTACTTC
12,TRBJ1-2,TRBV28,-,few,CASRGDAYGYTF,TGTGCCAGCAGAGGGGACGCCTATGGCTACACCTTC
15,TRBJ2-1,TRBV7-9,TRBD2,-,CASSSTLTSANEQFF,TGTGCCAGCAGCTCAACGTTGACTAGCGCCAATGAGCAGTTCTTC
15,TRBJ1-2,TRBV2,TRBD1,-,CASSPGTGGGYGYTF,TGTGCCAGCAGTCCAGGGACAGGGGGAGGATATGGCTACACCTTC
12,TRBJ2-7,TRBV19,-,-,CASRTGRNEQYF,TGTGCCAGTAGAACCGGACGCAACGAGCAGTACTTC
14,TRBJ2-3,TRBV4-2,TRBD2,-,CASGAGGSTDTQYF,TGTGCCAGCGGTGCGGGAGGGAGCACAGATACGCAGTATTTT
14,TRBJ1-5,TRBV6-5,TRBD1,-,CARGTGECNQPQHF,TGTGCCAGAGGGACAGGGGAATGCAATCAGCCCCAGCATTTT
11,TRBJ2-7,TRBV20-1,-,few,CSAGTIYEQYF,TGCAGTGCTGGGACAATCTACGAGCAGTACTTC
15,TRBJ1-2,TRBV6-6,-,-,CASSPDVGGFYGYTF,TGTGCCAGCAGTCCGGACGTGGGAGGCTTCTATGGCTACACCTTC
14,TRBJ2-7,TRBV7-3,-,-,CASSLTAGTYEQYF,TGTGCCAGCAGCTTAACGGCGGGCACCTACGAGCAGTACTTC
13,TRBJ2-1,TRBV28,-,once,CASSLDSYNEQFF,TGTGCCAGCAGTCTCGACTCCTACAATGAGCAGTTCTTC
14,TRBJ1-2,TRBV30,TRBD1,few,CAWTGQGTWYGYTF,TGTGCCTGGACGGGACAGGGAACCTGGTATGGCTACACCTTC
13,TRBJ1-2,TRBV5-8,-,-,CASSKLSVAGYTF,TGTGCCAGCAGCAAGCTGTCGGTTGCTGGCTACACCTTC
13,TRBJ1-3,TRBV11-2,-,few,CASSLQGGNTIYF,TGTGCCAGCAGCTTACAGGGAGGGAACACCATATATTTT